The 22 T cell receptor beta chains below were found in one sample sequenced in a study of blood T cell repertoires in COVID-19. Using immunoSEQ multiplex PCR, the repertoire was profiled, and TCRdb retains in-frame clones only, with some absent. The sample has about 34,000 clones; about 90% are singletons. Sequenced: peripheral blood. These TCRs come from a man older than 75 with acute or convalescent COVID-19.

The chain links TRBV7-9 to TRBJ1-5, with D maybe TRBD1 (5 bases). This CDR3 region has 12 residues. The germline CDR1 and CDR2 sequences are SEHNR and FQNEAQ (reference sequence). The V gene lost 6 bases and the J gene lost 5 bases, with 8 bases spanning the gap. CDR3 loop: CASSWGDQPQHF. The DNA of the CDR3 is TGTGCCAGCAGTTGGGGGGATCAGCCCCAGCATTTT.

The V and J genes are TRBV12-3 or TRBV12-4 and TRBJ1-1, with a possible D match to TRBD1 (5 bases). The CDR3 is 11 amino acids. Trimming pared 10 bases from V and 5 bases from J, leaving 11 bases between. The CDR3 here is CATRGGTEAFF. DNA of the CDR3: TGTGCCACCCGGGGGGGGACTGAAGCTTTCTTT.

The chain is built from TRBV29-1 and TRBJ1-6; D uncertain. Deletions cut 3 bases from V and 9 bases from J, with 12 bases between. The CDR3 is made up of 13 amino acids. The germline gives CDR1 SQVTM, CDR2 ANQGSEA. Here the CDR3 reads CSVEEGKGSPLHF. The CDR3 region has the DNA TGCAGCGTTGAGGAGGGCAAGGGTTCACCCCTCCACTTT. Together with reference TRBV29-1 and TRBJ1-6, the CDR3 gives the full variable domain: SAVISQKPSRDICQRGTSLTIQCQVDSQVTMMFWYRQQPGQSLTLIATANQGSEATYESGFVIDKFPISRPNLTFSTLTVSNMSPEDSSIYLCSVEEGKGSPLHFGNGTRLTVT.

This chain joins TRBV19 and TRBJ1-2; the D is unclear. The CDR3 runs to 13 residues. Trimming left V 3 bases short and J 7 bases short, with 12 bases between. Germline assignment: CDR1 LNHDA and CDR2 SQIVND (reference sequence). The CDR3 nucleotides are TGTGCCAGTAGTATCCCGGGTCGCTCTGGCTACACCTTC. Translated: CASSIPGRSGYTF.

The chain recombines TRBV19 with TRBJ2-3; the D gene is possibly TRBD1 (6 bases). From germline, CDR1 is LNHDA and CDR2 SQIVND (reference sequence). The CDR3 totals 16 residues. Trimming removed 4 bases at V and 1 base at J, with 15 bases between. CDR3 DNA sequence: TGTGCCAGTAGTAGGCAGGGTGAGGGGGGCACAGATACGCAGTATTTT. Encoded protein: CASSRQGEGGTDTQYF.

This rearrangement joins TRBV6-5 to TRBJ2-2; 8 nucleotides agree with TRBD1. This CDR3 spans 14 amino acids. V shed 6 bases, J shed 6 bases, and the junction held 6 bases outside the gene matches. Germline V gene data show CDR1 as MNHEY and CDR2 as SVGAGI. The CDR3 sequence: CASRGQGWAGELFF. The CDR3 nucleotides read TGTGCCAGCAGAGGACAGGGCTGGGCCGGGGAGCTGTTTTTT.

This clone was seen more than once but under ten times. The CDR3 DNA follows: TGTGCCAGCAGCTTCCCGGGACTAGCGAGCGAGACCCAGTACTTC. Residues: CASSFPGLASETQYF. The rearrangement uses TRBV7-2 and TRBJ2-5; 10 bases agree with TRBD2. The CDR3 loop spans 15 amino acids. Per the germline V gene, CDR1 is SGHTA and CDR2 is FQGNSA. The junction had 6 bases not matched to a gene; V was cut back by 3 bases and J by 5 bases. Drawing the rest from reference TRBV7-2 and TRBJ2-5, the complete variable domain is GAGVSQSPSNKVTEKGKDVELRCDPISGHTALYWYRQSLGQGLEFLIYFQGNSAPDKSGLPSDRFSAERTGGSVSTLTIQRTQQEDSAVYLCASSFPGLASETQYFGPGTRLLVL.

The V and J genes are TRBV7-2 and TRBJ1-6; D uncertain. V was clipped by 5 bases and J by 0 bases, with 14 bases between them. CDR1 SGHTA and CDR2 FQGNSA come from the germline V gene. The CDR3 covers 17 residues. CDR3 sequence (DNA): TGTGCCAGCAGCCCCGACTCCCTGAGCTCCTATAATTCACCCCTCCACTTT. Translating gives CASSPDSLSSYNSPLHF.

The chain recombines TRBV30 with TRBJ2-2, with 7 bases aligning to TRBD2. This CDR3 has 13 residues. Per germline, CDR1 GTSNPN and CDR2 SVGIG (reference sequence). V lost 5 bases and J lost 4; bases outside the gene matches: 4. This chain's CDR3 is CAWGGGVTGELFF. The CDR3 coding sequence is TGTGCCTGGGGGGGAGGGGTCACCGGGGAGCTGTTTTTT.

CDR3 residues: CASRRDLDSSGANVLTF. The CDR3 region has the DNA TGTGCCAGCAGACGAGATCTCGACAGCTCTGGGGCCAACGTCCTGACTTTC. This sequence joins TRBV28 and TRBJ2-6; possibly TRBD1 for D (5 bases). In germline, CDR1 is MDHEN, CDR2 SYDVKM. V was trimmed by 6 bases and J by 0 bases, leaving 15 bases between them. This CDR3 is 17 amino acids long.

V usage is TRBV3-1 (or the pseudogene TRBV3-2) and J usage is TRBJ2-1; TRBD1 matches 7 bases. Germline trimming cut 4 bases from V and 7 bases from J; bases unmatched to any gene: 10. Germline loops: CDR1 LGHDT, CDR2 YNNKEL (reference sequence). The CDR3 covers 15 residues. CDR3 DNA sequence: TGTGCCAGCAGCCTCATCCCAGGGGGTCGGAATGAGCAGTTCTTC. Translation gives CASSLIPGGRNEQFF.

The chain recombines TRBV6-5 with TRBJ2-1; D unclear. The CDR3 contains 11 residues. The V end lost 6 bases, the J end lost 7 bases, and 7 bases lay between the germline ends. Germline loops: CDR1 MNHEY, CDR2 SVGAGI. CDR3 amino acids: CASSQWNEQFF. The CDR3 DNA is TGTGCCAGCAGCCAGTGGAATGAGCAGTTCTTC.

The V gene is TRBV19, the J gene TRBJ1-3, with D tentatively TRBD1 (5 bases). The CDR3 consists of 14 residues. V was pared by 4 bases and J by 6 bases, with 13 bases between. Germline CDR1 is LNHDA and CDR2 is SQIVND (reference sequence). The CDR3 nucleotides are TGTGCCAGTAGTAGGGGAGGGGTCCAAAACACCATATATTTT. It translates to CASSRGGVQNTIYF.

As DNA, the CDR3 is TGTGCCAGCAGCAGGAGACAGGGAAAGGATGGCTACACCTTC. It yields the protein CASSRRQGKDGYTF. The chain uses TRBV3-1 (or the pseudogene TRBV3-2) and TRBJ1-2; 7 bases agree with TRBD1. CDR3 length equals 14 residues. Germline V gene data show CDR1 as LGHDT and CDR2 as YNNKEL (reference sequence). Unmatched junction bases numbered 9, after V lost 5 bases and J lost 6 bases.

The rearrangement links TRBV5-1 to TRBJ1-3; TRBD1 is a possible D gene (6 bases). This CDR3 is 14 amino acids long. Germline V CDR1 and CDR2: SGHRS, YFSETQ. V gave up 4 bases and J gave up 2 bases, with 10 bases separating them. The CDR3 loop is CASSQGLPGNTIYF. Written as DNA, the CDR3 is TGCGCCAGCAGCCAGGGGCTACCTGGAAACACCATATATTTT. Full variable domain (rest looked up from reference TRBV5-1 and TRBJ1-3): KAGVTQTPRYLIKTRGQQVTLSCSPISGHRSVSWYQQTPGQGLQFLFEYFSETQRNKGNFPGRFSGRQFSNSRSEMNVSTLELGDSALYLCASSQGLPGNTIYFGEGSWLTVV.

The CDR3 DNA follows: TGCAGCGTTGAGGCCGAACAGGGTGGCTTGGAGCAGTACTTC. Protein sequence: CSVEAEQGGLEQYF. The rearrangement links TRBV29-1 to TRBJ2-7; possibly TRBD1 for D (6 bases). The CDR3 totals 14 residues. With 3 bases removed from V and 7 bases from J, the gap between germline ends came to 19 bases. In germline, CDR1 is SQVTM, CDR2 ANQGSEA.

V gene TRBV15 combines with J gene TRBJ1-4, with D possibly matching TRBD1 (5 bases). The CDR3 is 15 residues long. Germline values: CDR1 LNHNV, CDR2 YYDKDF (reference sequence). V was clipped by 1 base and J by 8 bases, with 14 bases between them. In DNA form, the CDR3 reads TGTGCCACCAGCAGAGTGTCGGCAGGGTGGGAAAAACTGTTTTTT. Its protein product is CATSRVSAGWEKLFF. The full variable domain, its missing parts supplied by reference TRBV15 and TRBJ1-4, is DAMVIQNPRYQVTQFGKPVTLSCSQTLNHNVMYWYQQKSSQAPKLLFHYYDKDFNNEADTPDNFQSRRPNTSFCFLDIRSPGLGDTAMYLCATSRVSAGWEKLFFGSGTQLSVL.

The rearrangement uses TRBV11-3 and TRBJ2-1; the D gene is possibly TRBD1 (5 bases). The V gene's germline CDR1 is SGHNT and CDR2 YENEEA. Trimming stripped 1 base from V and 10 bases from J, with 11 bases between. The CDR3 totals 13 residues. The CDR3 DNA follows: TGTGCCAGCAGCTTAGGGGGCATTCCGGAGCAGTTCTTC. The encoded protein is CASSLGGIPEQFF.

The chain is built from TRBV5-5 and TRBJ1-6; no clear D. This CDR3 region has 16 residues. Germline CDR1 is SGHKS and CDR2 is YYEKEE (reference sequence). With 0 bases removed from V and 1 base from J, the gap between germline ends came to 8 bases. CDR3: CASSLGQRSYNSPLHF. CDR3 nucleotides: TGTGCCAGCAGCTTGGGGCAGCGGTCCTATAATTCACCCCTCCACTTT.

The chain uses TRBV18 and TRBJ2-1, with D maybe TRBD2 (6 bases). The CDR3 length is 14 residues. Germline V gene lookup returns CDR1 KGHSH and CDR2 LQKENI. V lost 4 bases to trimming and J lost 4 bases, with 11 bases between them. The CDR3 sequence is CASSLRDGYNEQFF. CDR3 in DNA: TGTGCCAGCTCACTGCGGGACGGATACAATGAGCAGTTCTTC.

The chain uses TRBV3-1 (or the pseudogene TRBV3-2) and TRBJ1-1, with D possibly matching TRBD1 (5 bases). CDR1 is LGHDT and CDR2 is YNNKEL in the germline V gene (reference sequence). Trimming removed 1 base at V and 7 bases at J, with 13 bases between. There are 14 residues in the CDR3. The CDR3 DNA reads as TGTGCCAGCAGCCAAGGGACCCGCGGGGGTGAAGCTTTCTTT. It codes for CASSQGTRGGEAFF.

The rearrangement joins TRBV19 to TRBJ1-2, with 7 bases aligning to TRBD1. Germline V gives CDR1 LNHDA, CDR2 SQIVND (reference sequence). Losses at the gene ends were 6 bases for V and 3 bases for J; bases not matched to a gene: 13. CDR3 size: 16 residues. This CDR3 is CASRPQTGLGDYGYTF. The CDR3 DNA sequence: TGTGCCAGTAGACCCCAGACAGGGCTCGGGGACTATGGCTACACCTTC.